Detailed here is one T cell receptor beta chain. Total RNA (about 500 ng) served as template for TCR beta cDNA synthesis primed by a constant-region primer. Sequencing libraries for TCR beta derived from three nested multiplex PCR rounds that used slightly modified ARM-PCR. Forward primers for TRBV1-TRBV30 and a C-beta reverse primer served the first two PCR rounds, at around 9 cycles each. Each CDR3 protein is one row after TCRdb ran MiXCR on the multiplex PCR reads. The sample includes 20,000 to 25,000 distinct CDR3 sequences, almost 80% of them seen just once. Joint extraction of RNA and DNA used roughly 17-32 mg of bulk tissue that was unsorted. The data were taken from a study of tumor-infiltrating lymphocytes in primary liver carcinoma. Germline V gives CDR1 SQVTM, CDR2 ANQGSEA. This CDR3 has 14 residues. V was clipped by 4 bases and J by 2 bases, with 15 bases between them.

The sequence was obtained from a woman younger than 45 with primary liver carcinoma and hepatitis B virus infection. The chain recombines TRBV29-1 with TRBJ2-7; D unresolved. The sample taken for sequencing was liver tumor tissue from sampling region 1. The sample's subset: tumor region T1, superior pole. The CDR3 DNA is TGCAGCGTTGTATTATCCAGCCCTCCCTACGAGCAGTACTTC. This codes for CSVVLSSPPYEQYF.